The 23 T cell receptor beta chains presented below share a single source sample, sequenced in a study of T cell responses to AZD1222 COVID-19 vaccine. The table came from immunoSEQ multiplex PCR; TCRdb's copy has only in-frame clones and leaves some out. This repertoire shows approximately 100,000 clones, approximately 87% found once; its top ten account for about 5%. The sample was peripheral blood, taken on day 0 of AZD1222 vaccination. The receptor source for this set is an adult in good health.

This chain joins TRBV11-2 and TRBJ1-1; D is possibly TRBD1 (6 bases). V was cut by 6 bases and J by 0 bases, with 11 bases left in between. This CDR3 region has 14 residues. Germline V gene sequence: CDR1 SGHAT, CDR2 FQNNGV. For the CDR3, the DNA is TGTGCCAGCAGTCCGGGACACCTGAACACTGAAGCTTTCTTT. This codes for CASSPGHLNTEAFF.

The V call is TRBV19, the J call TRBJ2-1, with 10 bases aligning to TRBD2. V trimming: 4 bases; J trimming: 2 bases; junction bases outside the gene matches: 5. Germline V gene sequence: CDR1 LNHDA, CDR2 SQIVND (reference sequence). The CDR3 has 16 residues. CDR3 DNA: TGTGCCAGTAGTACAACTAGCGGGATAACCTACAATGAGCAGTTCTTC. This encodes CASSTTSGITYNEQFF.

The chain has TRBV30 and TRBJ1-1, with D tentatively TRBD1 (6 bases). Germline V CDR1 and CDR2: GTSNPN, SVGIG (reference sequence). The CDR3 runs to 11 residues. Trimming took 0 bases from V and 10 from J, leaving 9 bases between them. The CDR3 DNA reads as TGTGCCTGGAGTGTAGGGGGTGGAGCTTTCTTT. Translation gives CAWSVGGGAFF.

This clone was seen more than once but under ten times. The chain carries TRBV27 and TRBJ2-1; D might be TRBD2 (5 bases). Trimming left V 3 bases short and J 9 bases short, with 6 bases between. The length of the CDR3 is 11 residues. Germline values: CDR1 MNHEY, CDR2 SMNVEV (reference sequence). The CDR3 DNA reads TGTGCCAGCAGTTTGGGAGTTGAGCAGTTCTTC. It codes for CASSLGVEQFF.

This rearrangement joins TRBV18 to TRBJ1-2; D is perhaps TRBD1 (5 bases). The germline gives CDR1 KGHSH, CDR2 LQKENI. This CDR3 comprises 14 residues. V was clipped by 0 bases and J by 2 bases, with 7 bases between them. The CDR3 protein is CASSPPKGNYGYTF. In DNA, the CDR3 is TGTGCCAGCTCACCACCGAAGGGGAACTATGGCTACACCTTC.

This clone came up once. The gene calls are TRBV28 and TRBJ2-1; the D gene is possibly TRBD2 (6 bases). Per the germline V gene, CDR1 is MDHEN and CDR2 is SYDVKM. This CDR3 comprises 14 residues. V was clipped by 2 bases and J by 6 bases, with 11 bases between them. This chain's CDR3 is CASSLGGTSNEQFF. CDR3 sequence (DNA): TGTGCCAGCAGTTTAGGCGGGACCTCCAATGAGCAGTTCTTC.

The J gene is TRBJ1-1, the V gene TRBV7-2, with a tentative D call TRBD1 (6 bases). The CDR3 extends over 14 amino acids. Per the germline V gene, CDR1 is SGHTA and CDR2 is FQGNSA. V was cut by 4 bases and J by 3 bases, with 12 bases left in between. CDR3 nucleotide sequence: TGTGCCAGCAGCTCCCCGGGGGGGCACACTGAAGCTTTCTTT. It yields the protein CASSSPGGHTEAFF.

This clone occurred once. V usage is TRBV9 and J usage is TRBJ2-1, with 8 bases fitting TRBD2. The germline gives CDR1 SGDLS, CDR2 YYNGEE. This CDR3 contains 15 residues. Germline trimming cut 3 bases from V and 3 bases from J; bases unmatched to any gene: 5. The chain's CDR3 is CASSATAGVYNEQFF. CDR3 nucleotide sequence: TGTGCCAGCAGCGCCACAGCGGGAGTCTACAATGAGCAGTTCTTC.

The chain combines TRBV5-1 with TRBJ1-4, with 7 bases that match TRBD1. V lost 4 bases, J lost 11 bases, and 5 bases stayed unmatched. This CDR3 region has 12 residues. Germline CDR1 is SGHRS and CDR2 is YFSETQ. The CDR3 loop reads CASSEDRRKLFF. CDR3 DNA sequence: TGCGCCAGCAGCGAGGACAGGCGTAAACTGTTTTTT. The full variable domain, rest sourced from reference TRBV5-1 and TRBJ1-4, is KAGVTQTPRYLIKTRGQQVTLSCSPISGHRSVSWYQQTPGQGLQFLFEYFSETQRNKGNFPGRFSGRQFSNSRSEMNVSTLELGDSALYLCASSEDRRKLFFGSGTQLSVL.

This clone was counted between two and nine times. The chain is built from TRBV2 and TRBJ1-6; 9 bases are shared with TRBD1. J was trimmed by 10 bases and V by 7 bases; bases with no gene match: 8. CDR1 and CDR2 from the germline V gene are SNHLY and FYNNEI. The length of the CDR3 is 14 residues. The CDR3 nucleotides read TGTGCCAGCATTCTTGACAGGGGGAACTCACCCCTCCACTTT. This translates into CASILDRGNSPLHF.

The chain employs TRBV6-2 or TRBV6-3 and TRBJ1-2; 8 bases are a match to TRBD1. The CDR3 runs 16 residues. CDR1 is MNHEY and CDR2 is SVGEGT in the germline V gene. The junction had 8 bases not matched to a gene; V was cut back by 5 bases and J by 0 bases. The CDR3 DNA is TGTGCCAGCAGTCCGACAGGGGCAGCTTCTAACTATGGCTACACCTTC. Translating it yields CASSPTGAASNYGYTF.

The rearrangement links TRBV7-2 to TRBJ1-5; no clear D. The V and J ends lost 2 bases and 2 bases respectively, with 7 bases between them. Germline CDR1 reads SGHTA; CDR2 reads FQGNSA. There are 14 residues in the CDR3. CDR3 nucleotide sequence: TGTGCCAGCAGCTTAACCCCAGGCAATCAGCCCCAGCATTTT. It codes for CASSLTPGNQPQHF. Complete variable domain (other parts from reference TRBV7-2 and TRBJ1-5): GAGVSQSPSNKVTEKGKDVELRCDPISGHTALYWYRQSLGQGLEFLIYFQGNSAPDKSGLPSDRFSAERTGGSVSTLTIQRTQQEDSAVYLCASSLTPGNQPQHFGDGTRLSIL.

The count of this clone is one. This chain uses TRBV9 with TRBJ2-7; possible D gene TRBD2, 5 bases. This CDR3 has 15 residues. The V end lost 0 bases, the J end lost 4 bases, and 14 bases lay between the germline ends. Germline V gene sequence: CDR1 SGDLS, CDR2 YYNGEE. CDR3 bases: TGTGCCAGCAGCGTAGGTCCGTCTGAGGGATACGAGCAGTACTTC. This gives the protein CASSVGPSEGYEQYF.

The chain has TRBV18 and TRBJ1-1; TRBD1 aligns across 9 bases. This CDR3 spans 16 amino acids. With V trimmed by 3 bases and J by 3 bases, 8 bases remained unmatched. Germline V gene sequence: CDR1 KGHSH, CDR2 LQKENI. The DNA for the CDR3 is TGTGCCAGCTCACCTCGGGACAGGGAAGCGGACACTGAAGCTTTCTTT. It translates to CASSPRDREADTEAFF.

The chain carries TRBV2 and TRBJ2-2; tentatively, D is TRBD2 (6 bases). CDR1 and CDR2 from the germline V gene are SNHLY and FYNNEI. The CDR3 totals 14 residues. V shed 1 base and J shed 6 bases, with 9 bases lying between them. The CDR3 coding sequence is TGTGCCAGCAGTGAAGGTGGGAGGCCCGGGGAGCTGTTTTTT. Its protein product is CASSEGGRPGELFF.

The chain is built from TRBV5-8 and TRBJ2-3, with D possibly being TRBD1 (5 bases). V dropped 0 bases and J dropped 2 bases, with 7 bases sitting between them. This CDR3 is 14 amino acids long. CDR1 is SGHTS, CDR2 YDEGEE, per germline. The CDR3 DNA sequence: TGTGCCAGCAGCTTGGGACAGTCCACAGATACGCAGTATTTT. Protein sequence: CASSLGQSTDTQYF.

The CDR3 reads CASSFGQGNQPQHF. The DNA of the CDR3 is TGTGCCAGCAGCTTCGGACAGGGCAATCAGCCCCAGCATTTT. This sequence joins TRBV7-2 and TRBJ1-5; TRBD1 matches at 7 bases. J lost 2 bases, V lost 3 bases, and 1 base had no gene match. CDR1 SGHTA and CDR2 FQGNSA come from the germline V gene. This CDR3 has 14 amino acids.

The chain is built from TRBV5-6 and TRBJ1-2; D is unresolved. V lost 4 bases, J lost 3 bases, and 16 bases lay in between. This CDR3 spans 15 amino acids. Germline CDR1 and CDR2: SGHDT and YYEEEE. CDR3 in amino acids: CASSRAPGFDYGYTF. The CDR3 coding sequence is TGTGCCAGCAGCCGAGCCCCAGGATTTGACTATGGCTACACCTTC. Supplemented by reference TRBV5-6 and TRBJ1-2, the full variable domain reads DAGVTQSPTHLIKTRGQQVTLRCSPKSGHDTVSWYQQALGQGPQFIFQYYEEEERQRGNFPDRFSGHQFPNYSSELNVNALLLGDSALYLCASSRAPGFDYGYTFGSGTRLTVV.

This chain connects TRBV11-3 to TRBJ2-2; D unresolved. V was clipped by 0 bases and J by 1 base, with 6 bases between them. The CDR3 contains 15 residues. Germline CDR1 reads SGHNT; CDR2 reads YENEEA. This chain's CDR3 is CASSLESGNTGELFF. The CDR3 bases are TGTGCCAGCAGCTTAGAATCCGGGAACACCGGGGAGCTGTTTTTT.

The gene calls are TRBV5-1 and TRBJ2-3; D call uncertain. Trimming left V 0 bases short and J 2 bases short, with 10 bases between. The germline CDR1 and CDR2 sequences are SGHRS and YFSETQ. The CDR3 consists of 15 residues. The CDR3 DNA is TGCGCCAGCAGCTTGGGGAGCCTTACCACAGATACGCAGTATTTT. The encoded protein is CASSLGSLTTDTQYF.

The rearrangement uses TRBV19 and TRBJ1-1; D not resolved. Germline V gene data show CDR1 as LNHDA and CDR2 as SQIVND (reference sequence). Trimming left V 7 bases short and J 6 bases short, with 15 bases between. This CDR3 has 13 amino acids. The DNA of the CDR3 is TGTGCCAGTACAAAAGGGTCGTTCGCTGAAGCTTTCTTT. Translating gives CASTKGSFAEAFF.

The gene calls are TRBV9 and TRBJ1-2, with TRBD1 matching 7 bases. The CDR3 has 13 amino acids. Per germline, CDR1 SGDLS and CDR2 YYNGEE. Trimming removed 4 bases from V and 5 bases from J; junction bases left unmatched: 5. The CDR3 bases are TGTGCCAGCAGCCCCTCGGACAGGTATGGCTACACCTTC. Its translation is CASSPSDRYGYTF.

The V and J genes are TRBV7-3 and TRBJ1-2, with unresolved D. The CDR3 runs 16 residues. V was trimmed by 0 bases and J by 0 bases, leaving 11 bases between them. Per the germline V gene, CDR1 is SGHTA and CDR2 is FQGTGA. CDR3 nucleotide sequence: TGTGCCAGCAGCTTAACGTCGGATTTCGCTAACTATGGCTACACCTTC. This encodes CASSLTSDFANYGYTF.